One sample yielded the 21 T cell receptor beta chains listed below, sequenced in a study of shared clonotypes between healthy human individuals. Sequencing used immunoSEQ multiplex PCR; TCRdb keeps in-frame clones, though not all of them. The data contain some 680,000 clones, 73% of them singletons. Sequenced sample: memory CD4+ T cells sorted from blood. Regarding subset: CD45RA-negative fraction. All receptors derive from a woman in her 30s in good health.

The chain couples TRBV29-1 to TRBJ2-7, with TRBD1 matching 10 bases. The CDR3 extends over 13 amino acids. Germline assignment: CDR1 SQVTM and CDR2 ANQGSEA. J was trimmed by 6 bases and V by 7 bases; bases with no gene match: 9. The CDR3 region is CSGGTGDTSEQYF. The CDR3 bases are TGCAGCGGAGGGACAGGGGACACGTCCGAGCAGTACTTC.

This chain uses TRBV28 with TRBJ1-2; D gene ambiguous. Trimming stripped 6 bases from V and 8 bases from J, with 10 bases between. The CDR3 has 11 amino acids. Germline V CDR1 and CDR2: MDHEN, SYDVKM. The CDR3 coding sequence is TGTGCCAGCAGGGCCATTTTGGGCTACACCTTC. Translation: CASRAILGYTF.

The CDR3 spells CSVPKGGGRSIYNEQFF. CDR3 nucleotides: TGCAGCGTTCCCAAGGGTGGGGGGCGGAGCATCTACAATGAGCAGTTCTTC. The chain joins TRBV29-1 to TRBJ2-1; D is perhaps TRBD1 or TRBD2 (6 bases each). The germline V gene encodes CDR1 SQVTM and CDR2 ANQGSEA. This CDR3 is built from 17 residues. V shed 5 bases and J shed 3 bases, with 23 bases lying between them.

The genes are TRBV15 and TRBJ1-5, with TRBD1 as a possible D gene (6 bases). Germline V gene lookup returns CDR1 LNHNV and CDR2 YYDKDF (reference sequence). The CDR3 covers 17 residues. V lost 0 bases, J lost 1 base, and 13 bases lay in between. In DNA form, the CDR3 reads TGTGCCACCAGCAGAGAGGCGCAGGGGAGGAGCAATCAGCCCCAGCATTTT. This translates into CATSREAQGRSNQPQHF.

As to this clone: The sample has other DNA sequences that encode this CDR3 too. The chain recombines TRBV27 with TRBJ2-3, with D possibly matching TRBD2 (6 bases). CDR3 size: 14 residues. The germline V gene encodes CDR1 MNHEY and CDR2 SMNVEV (reference sequence). Trimming removed 3 bases at V and 2 bases at J, with 9 bases between. CDR3 amino acids: CASSFGGSTDTQYF. The CDR3 nucleotides are TGTGCCAGCAGTTTTGGGGGGTCCACAGATACGCAGTATTTT.

The V call is TRBV4-1, the J call TRBJ2-4; weak D call: TRBD1 (6 bases). V was cut by 1 base and J by 15 bases, with 13 bases left in between. CDR1 is MGHRA and CDR2 is YSYEKL in the germline V gene. The CDR3 spans 12 residues. CDR3 protein: CASSQVQGSLYF. CDR3 DNA: TGCGCCAGCAGCCAAGTACAGGGCTCGTTGTACTTC.

The rearrangement links TRBV5-4 to TRBJ1-2, with D maybe TRBD1 (6 bases). Germline assignment: CDR1 SGHNT and CDR2 YYREEE (reference sequence). The V and J ends lost 3 bases and 8 bases respectively, with 17 bases between them. This CDR3 comprises 14 residues. For the CDR3, the DNA is TGTGCCAGCAGCTACGGGACCGGGACAAGCGGCTACACCTTC. Protein product: CASSYGTGTSGYTF. Together with reference TRBV5-4 and TRBJ1-2, the CDR3 gives the full variable domain: ETGVTQSPTHLIKTRGQQVTLRCSSQSGHNTVSWYQQALGQGPQFIFQYYREEENGRGNFPPRFSGLQFPNYSSELNVNALELDDSALYLCASSYGTGTSGYTFGSGTRLTVV.

The chain is built from TRBV6-5 and TRBJ2-2; D unresolved. Trimming cost V 6 bases and J 9 bases, with 14 bases left between them. Germline CDR1 MNHEY, CDR2 SVGAGI. The CDR3 is 13 residues long. The CDR3 nucleotides are TGTGCCAGCAGGTGGACCCGGTCCCGGGAGCTGTTTTTT. Amino acid sequence: CASRWTRSRELFF.

The genes are TRBV10-1 and TRBJ2-1; weak D call: TRBD2 (5 bases). The CDR3 sequence is 17 residues long. The germline V gene encodes CDR1 WNHNN and CDR2 SYGVQD (reference sequence). V was clipped by 3 bases and J by 0 bases, with 15 bases between them. Here the CDR3 DNA reads TGCGCCAGCAGTGACTCCAGCGGCCAAAGCTCCTACAATGAGCAGTTCTTC. Translation gives CASSDSSGQSSYNEQFF.

The rearrangement joins TRBV7-6 to TRBJ2-7; D is perhaps TRBD1 or TRBD2 (5 bases each). Trimming left V 1 base short and J 6 bases short, with 16 bases between. The V gene's germline CDR1 is SGHVS and CDR2 FNYEAQ. The CDR3 loop spans 15 amino acids. The CDR3 is CASSLGGSGSIEQYF. The CDR3, as DNA: TGTGCCAGCAGCTTAGGCGGGTCAGGGTCGATCGAGCAGTACTTC.

A word on this clone: A read error may produce the germline difference seen at one junction end. The chain employs TRBV7-2 and TRBJ2-1, with 10 positions matching TRBD2. Germline loops: CDR1 SGHTA, CDR2 FQGNSA. This CDR3 comprises 12 residues. The CDR3 coding sequence is TGTGCCAGCAGCTACTCTAGCGGGAGCGGGATCTTC. This translates into CASSYSSGSGIF.

The CDR3 nucleotides are TGCGCCAGCAGTGAACACCGCAATCAGCCCCAGCATTTT. Translating it yields CASSEHRNQPQHF. This chain links TRBV10-1 with TRBJ1-5; D unresolved. Trimming took 3 bases from V and 2 from J, leaving 5 bases between them. The germline V gene has CDR1 WNHNN and CDR2 SYGVQD (reference sequence). The CDR3 contains 13 residues.

This clone has only one observation. The chain employs TRBV30 and TRBJ2-5, with TRBD2 as a possible D gene (5 bases). Per germline, CDR1 GTSNPN and CDR2 SVGIG (reference sequence). The V end lost 2 bases, the J end lost 3 bases, and 13 bases lay between the germline ends. The CDR3 spans 14 residues. This CDR3 reads CAWSIQDLKETQYF. CDR3 nucleotide sequence: TGTGCCTGGAGTATCCAGGACTTAAAAGAGACCCAGTACTTC.

The chain couples TRBV23-1 to TRBJ1-5; 7 nucleotides line up with TRBD1. TRBV23-1 has ORF status, its function being uncertain. This CDR3 is built from 17 residues. J lost 0 bases, V lost 0 bases, and 5 bases had no gene match. CDR3 in amino acids: CASSQSEGTDSNQPQHF. DNA for the CDR3: TGCGCCAGCAGTCAATCGGAGGGGACAGATAGCAATCAGCCCCAGCATTTT.

There are a few counts of this clone. The V gene is TRBV28, the J gene TRBJ2-7, with D possibly being TRBD1 or TRBD2 (5 bases each). This CDR3 region has 14 residues. Between the trimmed V and J ends, which lost 1 base and 7 bases, there was a span of 14 bases. Germline-derived CDR1 and CDR2 are MDHEN and SYDVKM. CDR3 amino acids: CASSLSGTGWEQYF. The DNA for the CDR3 is TGTGCCAGCAGTTTATCTGGGACGGGCTGGGAGCAGTACTTC.

This clone was counted between two and nine times. The chain recombines TRBV2 with TRBJ2-1; D tentatively fits TRBD1 or TRBD2 (5 bases each). The ends were cut back, 5 bases at V and 0 bases at J, with 11 bases in the middle. The germline V gene has CDR1 SNHLY and CDR2 FYNNEI. The CDR3 sequence is 15 residues long. The CDR3 region is CASSLGGGSYNEQFF. The CDR3 DNA reads as TGTGCCAGCAGTCTGGGTGGGGGCTCCTACAATGAGCAGTTCTTC.

The chain carries TRBV5-5 and TRBJ2-7; D might be TRBD1 (6 bases). CDR3 size: 12 residues. Trimming removed 4 bases from V and 4 bases from J, with 9 bases in between. In germline, CDR1 is SGHKS, CDR2 YYEKEE (reference sequence). The CDR3 region is CASSTTGYEQYF. In DNA form, the CDR3 reads TGTGCCAGCAGCACTACAGGGTACGAGCAGTACTTC.

This clone was detected ten times or more. V and J are TRBV7-9 and TRBJ2-5, with no clear D. With 8 bases removed from V and 3 bases from J, the gap between germline ends came to 16 bases. The V gene's germline CDR1 is SEHNR and CDR2 FQNEAQ (reference sequence). The CDR3 has 14 amino acids. The CDR3, as DNA: TGTGCCAGCGTTCTTTCTACTACAGAAGAGACCCAGTACTTC. Its protein is CASVLSTTEETQYF.

The rearrangement joins TRBV6-6 to TRBJ2-7; D may be TRBD1 (6 bases). V was shortened by 2 bases and J by 4 bases, with 15 bases between the two germline ends. Looked up from germline, CDR1 is MNHNY and CDR2 is SVGAGI (reference sequence). The CDR3 totals 15 residues. The CDR3 DNA reads as TGTGCCAGCAGTTACCCGGGGCAGGGGAGTTACGAGCAGTACTTC. Its translation: CASSYPGQGSYEQYF.

CDR3 nucleotide sequence: TGTGCCAGCAGCTTAGATCAGGGAACAGATACGCAGTATTTT. Translating it yields CASSLDQGTDTQYF. This chain uses TRBV7-8 with TRBJ2-3; maybe TRBD1 (5 bases). V was cut by 1 base and J by 3 bases, with 8 bases left in between. The CDR3 sequence is 14 residues long. CDR1 and CDR2 from the germline V gene are SGHVS and FQNEAQ. The entire variable domain, with the rest obtained from reference TRBV7-8 and TRBJ2-3, is as follows: GAGVSQSPRYKVAKRGQDVALRCDPISGHVSLFWYQQALGQGPEFLTYFQNEAQLDKSGLPSDRFFAERPEGSVSTLKIQRTQQEDSAVYLCASSLDQGTDTQYFGPGTRLTVL.

The rearrangement links TRBV5-8 to TRBJ1-1; D remains unclear. Germline CDR1 reads SGHTS; CDR2 reads YDEGEE. The V end lost 0 bases, the J end lost 2 bases, and 8 bases lay between the germline ends. This CDR3 region has 14 residues. DNA for the CDR3: TGTGCCAGCAGCTTGGTCGCCCACAACACTGAAGCTTTCTTT. Translating it yields CASSLVAHNTEAFF. Together with reference TRBV5-8 and TRBJ1-1, the CDR3 gives the full variable domain: EAGVTQSPTHLIKTRGQQATLRCSPISGHTSVYWYQQALGLGLQFLLWYDEGEERNRGNFPPRFSGRQFPNYSSELNVNALELEDSALYLCASSLVAHNTEAFFGQGTRLTVV.